The present TCR beta chain was sequenced within a study of cytomegalovirus exposure and HLA in healthy donors. Vbeta (60) and Jbeta (13) primers were used in the PCR. In the study's own analysis: Later analysis identified tens of millions of unique TCR beta chains, approximately 11 million shared. Sequenced by immunoSEQ multiplex PCR; TCRdb stores in-frame clones only, minus some. V, J and clone size derive from that table, while D and trimming were established from the DNA sequence. Among 150,000 to 200,000 clones listed, approximately 83% were seen once. Study findings and constraints: The study designated roughly 160 TCR beta chains cytomegalovirus-associated. A later analysis found most CMV-associated TCR beta chains apparently HLA-restricted. Reports indicated that the classifier achieved high specificity and sensitivity in diagnosing cytomegalovirus status.

Concerning this clone itself: Its matching antigen is unknown.

The TCR was taken from a man aged 18 to 30 in good health and CMV-seropositive. Input material: PBMCs.

The CDR3 loop reads CASSVVHGETQYF. The DNA of the CDR3 is TGTGCCAGCAGCGTTGTACACGGGGAGACCCAGTACTTC. The chain employs TRBV9 and TRBJ2-5; D is unclear. The CDR3 totals 13 residues. The V end lost 2 bases, the J end lost 5 bases, and 10 bases lay between the germline ends. Germline CDR1 is SGDLS and CDR2 is YYNGEE. The full variable domain, with the rest looked up from reference TRBV9 and TRBJ2-5, is DSGVTQTPKHLITATGQRVTLRCSPRSGDLSVYWYQQSLDQGLQFLIQYYNGEERAKGNILERFSAQQFPDLHSELNLSSLELGDSALYFCASSVVHGETQYFGPGTRLLVL.